A selection of T cell receptor beta chains follows, all from one sample in a study of somatic mutations in cytotoxic T cells in rheumatoid arthritis. Sequencing used immunoSEQ multiplex PCR; TCRdb keeps in-frame clones, though not all of them. Counted here are 15,000 to 20,000 clones, around 79% occurring once; the ten biggest clones make up about 10%. Source material: CD8+ T cells sorted from blood. The source is a woman aged 50 to 65 in good health. Each CDR3 is given with its conserved first and last residue. D genes are given only for firm matches. Part of the rows lack a size; the others show once, few, many or a class for expanded clones.

J gene: TRBJ1-6; V gene: TRBV28; CDR3 length: 15; D gene: -; clone size: few; CDR3 DNA: TGTGCCAGCAGTGACGGGGCCTCCTATAATTCACCCCTCCACTTT; CDR3 protein: CASSDGASYNSPLHF
J gene: TRBJ2-3; V gene: TRBV30; CDR3 length: 14; D gene: TRBD1; clone size: -; CDR3 DNA: TGTGCCTGGAGCCGGGACAGCTCAGCAGATACGCAGTATTTT; CDR3 protein: CAWSRDSSADTQYF
J gene: TRBJ2-1; V gene: TRBV16; CDR3 length: 18; D gene: TRBD2; clone size: -; CDR3 DNA: TGTGCCAGCAGCCAGGGGCTAGCGGGGGCCTCACCTTACAATGAGCAGTTCTTC; CDR3 protein: CASSQGLAGASPYNEQFF
J gene: TRBJ1-2; V gene: TRBV6-5; CDR3 length: 14; D gene: -; clone size: -; CDR3 DNA: TGTGCCAGCAGTTACGGGGAGGGTCCTTATGGCTACACCTTC; CDR3 protein: CASSYGEGPYGYTF
J gene: TRBJ2-1; V gene: TRBV4-1; CDR3 length: 20; D gene: -; clone size: -; CDR3 DNA: TGCGCCAGCAGCCAAGATCAGGGGATAGGGGCGGGAGCTAATAAGCGTGAGCAGTTCTTC; CDR3 protein: CASSQDQGIGAGANKREQFF
J gene: TRBJ2-3; V gene: TRBV5-1; CDR3 length: 16; D gene: TRBD2; clone size: -; CDR3 DNA: TGCGCCAGCAGCGGGGGGACTAGGCATGGAGCAGATACGCAGTATTTT; CDR3 protein: CASSGGTRHGADTQYF
J gene: TRBJ1-2; V gene: TRBV7-9; CDR3 length: 14; D gene: -; clone size: -; CDR3 DNA: TGTGCCAGCAGCACCACACAGACTTTCTATGGCTACACCTTC; CDR3 protein: CASSTTQTFYGYTF
J gene: TRBJ2-1; V gene: TRBV7-9; CDR3 length: 16; D gene: TRBD2; clone size: -; CDR3 DNA: TGTGCCAGCAGCTTTGGGACTAGCGGGACGACCAATGAGCAGTTCTTC; CDR3 protein: CASSFGTSGTTNEQFF
J gene: TRBJ1-1; V gene: TRBV29-1; CDR3 length: 18; D gene: -; clone size: -; CDR3 DNA: TGCAGCGTTGATGCTGGGCCGGGACACCCAGAAAGGAACACTGAAGCTTTCTTT; CDR3 protein: CSVDAGPGHPERNTEAFF
J gene: TRBJ2-1; V gene: TRBV6-1; CDR3 length: 13; D gene: -; clone size: -; CDR3 DNA: TGTGCCAGCAGTGGACAGAAATACAATGAGCAGTTCTTC; CDR3 protein: CASSGQKYNEQFF
J gene: TRBJ1-5; V gene: TRBV30; CDR3 length: 14; D gene: -; clone size: -; CDR3 DNA: TGTGCCTGGAGCGATAACAGGGCGCCTCAGCCCCAGCATTTT; CDR3 protein: CAWSDNRAPQPQHF
J gene: TRBJ2-7; V gene: TRBV5-5; CDR3 length: 12; D gene: -; clone size: -; CDR3 DNA: TGTGCCAGCAGCTTGGGGACCTACGAGCAGTACTTC; CDR3 protein: CASSLGTYEQYF
J gene: TRBJ2-2; V gene: TRBV11-2; CDR3 length: 15; D gene: TRBD2; clone size: once; CDR3 DNA: TGTGCCAGCAGCTTAGGACTAGCGGTAAACGGGGAGCTGTTTTTT; CDR3 protein: CASSLGLAVNGELFF
J gene: TRBJ2-3; V gene: TRBV21-1; CDR3 length: 17; D gene: -; clone size: once; CDR3 DNA: TGTGCCAGCAGCAAAATAGGGGCGGGAGGGCCGGGTGATACGCAGTATTTT; CDR3 protein: CASSKIGAGGPGDTQYF
J gene: TRBJ2-1; V gene: TRBV6-1; CDR3 length: 14; D gene: -; clone size: -; CDR3 DNA: TGTGCCATCAAACGACCCAGCTCCTACAATGAGCAGTTCTTC; CDR3 protein: CAIKRPSSYNEQFF
J gene: TRBJ2-2; V gene: TRBV4-1; CDR3 length: 15; D gene: -; clone size: once; CDR3 DNA: TGCGCCAGCAGCCAAGACGTGCGGGAAGGGAGGGAGCTGTTTTTT; CDR3 protein: CASSQDVREGRELFF
J gene: TRBJ2-7; V gene: TRBV7-8; CDR3 length: 15; D gene: -; clone size: -; CDR3 DNA: TGTGCCAGCAGCTTAGTCCCTAGCAGGTACTACGAGCAGTACTTC; CDR3 protein: CASSLVPSRYYEQYF
J gene: TRBJ2-1; V gene: TRBV27; CDR3 length: 14; D gene: TRBD1; clone size: -; CDR3 DNA: TGTGCCAGCAGTTTCGGGCAGGGGGTGCATGAGCAGTTCTTC; CDR3 protein: CASSFGQGVHEQFF
J gene: TRBJ2-2; V gene: TRBV15; CDR3 length: 16; D gene: -; clone size: -; CDR3 DNA: TGTGCCACCAGCAGAGATGGGCTAGCTGCCACCGGGGAGCTGTTTTTT; CDR3 protein: CATSRDGLAATGELFF
J gene: TRBJ1-5; V gene: TRBV18; CDR3 length: 14; D gene: -; clone size: -; CDR3 DNA: TGTGCCAGCTCAACCGGACAGCTCAATCAGCCCCAGCATTTT; CDR3 protein: CASSTGQLNQPQHF
J gene: TRBJ2-7; V gene: TRBV11-3; CDR3 length: 15; D gene: -; clone size: -; CDR3 DNA: TGTGCCAGCAGCCCAGAGGAACAAAGCTCCTACGAGCAGTACTTC; CDR3 protein: CASSPEEQSSYEQYF
J gene: TRBJ2-5; V gene: TRBV6-5; CDR3 length: 13; D gene: -; clone size: -; CDR3 DNA: TGTGCCAGCAGTTACGAGAGCCAAGAGACCCAGTACTTC; CDR3 protein: CASSYESQETQYF
J gene: TRBJ2-2; V gene: TRBV11-2; CDR3 length: 14; D gene: -; clone size: few; CDR3 DNA: TGTGCCAGCACCTCATCAGGGTTCTCCGGGGAGCTGTTTTTT; CDR3 protein: CASTSSGFSGELFF
J gene: TRBJ2-5; V gene: TRBV2; CDR3 length: 21; D gene: -; clone size: -; CDR3 DNA: TGTGCCAGCACTCCCCGCCGGACAGTCCCTGGGTCCCGAGTGTACCAAGAGACCCAGTACTTC; CDR3 protein: CASTPRRTVPGSRVYQETQYF
J gene: TRBJ2-7; V gene: TRBV6-5; CDR3 length: 15; D gene: TRBD1; clone size: -; CDR3 DNA: TGTGCCAGCAGTTACGTCGGGACAGGGGAGTACGAGCAGTACTTC; CDR3 protein: CASSYVGTGEYEQYF
J gene: TRBJ2-7; V gene: TRBV11-3; CDR3 length: 14; D gene: -; clone size: -; CDR3 DNA: TGTGCCAGCAGCTTAGGCAGGGGATACTACGAGCAGTACTTC; CDR3 protein: CASSLGRGYYEQYF
J gene: TRBJ2-7; V gene: TRBV25-1; CDR3 length: 12; D gene: TRBD1; clone size: -; CDR3 DNA: TGTGCCAGCAGGGGACAGTTCTACGAGCAGTACTTC; CDR3 protein: CASRGQFYEQYF
J gene: TRBJ2-5; V gene: TRBV5-1; CDR3 length: 15; D gene: -; clone size: -; CDR3 DNA: TGCGCCAGCAGCTTTGAGGGCAGCTATCAAGAGACCCAGTACTTC; CDR3 protein: CASSFEGSYQETQYF
J gene: TRBJ2-1; V gene: TRBV29-1; CDR3 length: 17; D gene: TRBD1; clone size: -; CDR3 DNA: TGCAGCGTTGAATTGGACCGACGGGACAGCAAGTTAGGAGAGCAGTTCTTC; CDR3 protein: CSVELDRRDSKLGEQFF
J gene: TRBJ2-5; V gene: TRBV6-5; CDR3 length: 12; D gene: -; clone size: -; CDR3 DNA: TGTGCCAGCAGTACGTCAGGGGAGACCCAGTACTTC; CDR3 protein: CASSTSGETQYF
J gene: TRBJ2-1; V gene: TRBV15; CDR3 length: 14; D gene: -; clone size: -; CDR3 DNA: TGTGCCACTGCCCCACTGGACAGCTACAATGAGCAGTTCTTC; CDR3 protein: CATAPLDSYNEQFF
J gene: TRBJ2-7; V gene: TRBV6-1; CDR3 length: 12; D gene: -; clone size: -; CDR3 DNA: TGTGCCAGCAGTGTGCAGGGTGACGAGCAGTACTTC; CDR3 protein: CASSVQGDEQYF
J gene: TRBJ2-7; V gene: TRBV29-1; CDR3 length: 14; D gene: TRBD1; clone size: -; CDR3 DNA: TGCAGCGTTGAGCTCTCCGGGACAGACTACGAGCAGTACTTC; CDR3 protein: CSVELSGTDYEQYF